In its sample, the clone carrying this T cell receptor (beta chain) was seen many times. The antigen remains undetermined. Germline V gene sequence: CDR1 SQVTM, CDR2 ANQGSEA. This CDR3 contains 12 residues. The V end was cut by 4 bases, the J end by 6 bases, with 13 bases between. TCRdb redid the calling of the 5' RACE reads with MiXCR, one entry per CDR3 protein. The table includes about 80,000 distinct CDR3 sequences, over 4.5% detected once. Documented time point: longitudinal time-point 2. 2 million unsorted PBMCs were stored in RNAlater at -80 °C before RNA extraction. The record originates from a study of neurological immune-mediated disorders. Study results and caveats: None of the CDR3 amino acid sequences of expanded clones recurred across subjects, suggesting private repertoires in all groups.

This sequence originates from a woman between 55 and 75 years old with multiple sclerosis. V and J are TRBV29-1 and TRBJ2-7; possibly TRBD1 for D (6 bases). Sequencing input: PBMCs. CDR3 amino acids: CSVGLGHPEQYF. CDR3 coding DNA: TGCAGCGTTGGACTGGGACACCCCGAGCAGTACTTC.